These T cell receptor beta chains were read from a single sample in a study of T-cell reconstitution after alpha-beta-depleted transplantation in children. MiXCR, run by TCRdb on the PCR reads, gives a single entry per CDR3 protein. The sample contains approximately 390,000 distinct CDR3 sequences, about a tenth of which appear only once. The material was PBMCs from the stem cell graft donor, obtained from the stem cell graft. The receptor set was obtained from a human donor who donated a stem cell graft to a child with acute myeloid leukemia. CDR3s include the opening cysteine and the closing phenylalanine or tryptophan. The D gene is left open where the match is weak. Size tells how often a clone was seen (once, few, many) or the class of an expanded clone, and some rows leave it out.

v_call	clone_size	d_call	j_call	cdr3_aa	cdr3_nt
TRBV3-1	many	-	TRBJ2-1	CASSQEKLLDNEQFF	TGTGCCAGCAGCCAAGAGAAACTCCTGGACAATGAGCAGTTCTTC
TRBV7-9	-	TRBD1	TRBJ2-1	CASSASGQGAKVGIF	TGTGCCAGCAGCGCCTCGGGACAGGGGGCAAAGGTTGGGATCTTC
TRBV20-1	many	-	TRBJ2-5	CSARPLRDTGAETQYF	TGCAGTGCTAGGCCCCTCCGGGACACGGGTGCAGAGACCCAGTACTTC
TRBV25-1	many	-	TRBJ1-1	CASSEFDEQGNTEAFF	TGTGCCAGCAGTGAGTTCGATGAACAGGGAAACACTGAAGCTTTCTTT
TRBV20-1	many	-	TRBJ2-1	CSVHNPSTSKPFYNEQFF	TGCAGTGTCCACAATCCCTCTACTAGCAAGCCTTTCTACAATGAGCAGTTCTTC
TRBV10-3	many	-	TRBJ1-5	CAIRGTGQPQHF	TGTGCCATCAGGGGTACGGGTCAGCCCCAGCATTTT
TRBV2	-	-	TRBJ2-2	CASSPRTAGGELFF	TGTGCCAGCAGCCCAAGGACAGCGGGCGGGGAGCTGTTTTTT
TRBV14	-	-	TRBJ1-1	CASNQGEDSLWSWGYRENTEAFF	TGTGCCAGCAACCAAGGAGAGGACAGCTTATGGAGCTGGGGCTATAGGGAGAACACTGAAGCTTTCTTT
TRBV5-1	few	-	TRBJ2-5	CASSVGTRGAETQYF	TGCGCCAGCAGCGTAGGGACACGCGGCGCGGAGACCCAGTACTTC
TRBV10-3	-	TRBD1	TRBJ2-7	CAISSRDRGYEQYF	TGTGCCATCAGTTCCCGGGACAGGGGATACGAGCAGTACTTC
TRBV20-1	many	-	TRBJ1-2	CSAGVGYTF	TGCAGTGCAGGGGTTGGCTACACCTTC
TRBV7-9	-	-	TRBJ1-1	CASSETANTEAFF	TGTGCCAGCAGCGAGACAGCGAACACTGAAGCTTTCTTT
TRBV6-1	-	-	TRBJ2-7	CASSETPIGQYF	TGTGCCAGCAGTGAAACCCCCATCGGGCAGTACTTC
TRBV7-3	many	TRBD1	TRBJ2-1	CASSDPGTGGNEQFF	TGTGCCAGCAGCGACCCCGGGACAGGGGGCAATGAGCAGTTCTTC
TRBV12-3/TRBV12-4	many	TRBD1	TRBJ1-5	CASSIDRGEQPQHF	TGTGCCAGCAGTATAGACAGGGGTGAACAGCCCCAGCATTTT
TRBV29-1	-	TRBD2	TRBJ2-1	CSVGGSGGGINEQFF	TGCAGCGTCGGGGGTAGCGGGGGGGGGATAAATGAGCAGTTCTTC
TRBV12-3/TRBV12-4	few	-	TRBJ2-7	CASSFSGANEQYF	TGTGCCAGCAGTTTCTCAGGGGCCAACGAGCAGTACTTC